Sequencing of this T cell receptor (beta chain) was carried out in a study of blood T cell repertoires in COVID-19. Germline-derived CDR1 and CDR2 are MDHEN and SYDVKM. Trimming removed 7 bases from V and 6 bases from J; junction bases left unmatched: 10. This CDR3 is 16 amino acids long. As processed by the authors: Amplification of reference gene primers was used by the study to estimate nucleated cell counts. Sequencing used immunoSEQ multiplex PCR; TCRdb keeps in-frame clones, though not all of them. D and trimming come from the DNA, and the V and J calls and clone size come from that table. The table includes almost 65,000 clones, about 90% detected once.

This chain uses TRBV28 with TRBJ1-6; 9 bases are a match to TRBD1. The source material was peripheral blood. This clonotype was obtained from a woman aged 60-75 years with COVID-19, enrolled during active disease. CDR3 in amino acids: CASTKTQGARNSPLHF. The CDR3 DNA reads TGTGCCAGCACCAAAACACAGGGGGCGCGTAATTCACCCCTCCACTTT. The full variable domain, with the rest looked up from reference TRBV28 and TRBJ1-6, is DVKVTQSSRYLVKRTGEKVFLECVQDMDHENMFWYRQDPGLGLRLIYFSYDVKMKEKGDIPEGYSVSREKKERFSLILESASTNQTSMYLCASTKTQGARNSPLHFGNGTRLTVT.